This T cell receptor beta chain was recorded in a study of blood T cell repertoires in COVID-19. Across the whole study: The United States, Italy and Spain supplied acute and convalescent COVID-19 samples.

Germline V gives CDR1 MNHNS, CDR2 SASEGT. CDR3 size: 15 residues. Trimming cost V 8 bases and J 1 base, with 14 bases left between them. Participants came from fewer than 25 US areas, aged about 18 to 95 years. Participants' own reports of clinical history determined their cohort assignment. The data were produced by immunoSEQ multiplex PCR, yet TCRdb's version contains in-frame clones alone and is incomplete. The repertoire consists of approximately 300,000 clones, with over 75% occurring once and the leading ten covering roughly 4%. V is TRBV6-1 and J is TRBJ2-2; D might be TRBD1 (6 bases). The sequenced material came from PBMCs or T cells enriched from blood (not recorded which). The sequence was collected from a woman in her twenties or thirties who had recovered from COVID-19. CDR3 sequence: CASPRDNQNTGELFF. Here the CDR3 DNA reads TGTGCCAGCCCCCGGGACAATCAGAACACCGGGGAGCTGTTTTTT.